This T cell receptor (beta chain) was captured in a study of blood T cell repertoires in COVID-19. Across the study: Whether acute or convalescent, the COVID-19 samples came from the United States, Italy and Spain. The cDNA or gDNA used as material had been derived from T cells, B-cell-depleted T cells, or PBMCs.

In the authors' workflow: It was from reference gene primer amplification that nucleated cell counts were estimated. TCRdb's table, derived via immunoSEQ multiplex PCR, lists solely in-frame clones and lacks some. V, J and clone size were drawn from that table, and D and trimming were deduced from the DNA. The table records approximately 130,000 clones, roughly 90% of them present only once. The material sequenced was peripheral blood. The origin of this receptor is a man in his fifties with acute or convalescent COVID-19.

CDR3 DNA: TGTGCCAGCAGCCCTCTGGCTGGAGGGCGCCGGCTAGCCAAAAACATTCAGTACTTC. It yields the protein CASSPLAGGRRLAKNIQYF. The rearrangement uses TRBV2 and TRBJ2-4, with a possible D match to TRBD2 (6 bases). The CDR3 runs to 19 residues. Trimming removed 6 bases from V and 0 bases from J, with 24 bases in between. The V gene's germline CDR1 is SNHLY and CDR2 FYNNEI.